These 21 T cell receptor beta chains were sequenced from one sample in a study of blood T cell repertoires in COVID-19. Here immunoSEQ multiplex PCR was the method, and the copy in TCRdb shows in-frame clones only, minus some. Seen here are more than 50,000 clones, around 90% observed once, and the top ten hold approximately 13%. The specimen sequenced was peripheral blood. Receptor source: a man in his sixties with active COVID-19.

The chain carries TRBV15 and TRBJ2-7, with 7 bases identical to TRBD1. In germline, CDR1 is LNHNV, CDR2 YYDKDF (reference sequence). V dropped 1 base and J dropped 5; count of bases not matched to a gene: 5. The CDR3 runs to 14 residues. The CDR3 sequence: CATSRGRGINEQYF. The CDR3 region has the DNA TGTGCCACCAGCAGAGGCAGGGGGATTAACGAGCAGTACTTC.

This clone was counted once. This chain links TRBV7-9 with TRBJ1-3; D is ambiguous. Trimming shortened V by 4 bases and J by 2 bases, and 12 bases separated the two germline ends. This CDR3 spans 15 amino acids. Germline CDR1 SEHNR, CDR2 FQNEAQ (reference sequence). This CDR3 reads CASSYHGGTGNTIYF. CDR3 bases: TGTGCCAGCAGCTACCATGGCGGTACTGGAAACACCATATATTTT.

This rearrangement joins TRBV28 to TRBJ2-5; D might be TRBD1 (5 bases). V dropped 7 bases and J dropped 2 bases, with 20 bases sitting between them. The CDR3 totals 16 residues. CDR1 and CDR2 (germline): MDHEN, SYDVKM. The CDR3 DNA sequence: TGTGCCAGCACCAACCAGGGCCGGGCGGTGCAAGAGACCCAGTACTTC. Translation gives CASTNQGRAVQETQYF.

The chain employs TRBV19 and TRBJ2-3; 8 bases agree with TRBD2. Losses at the gene ends were 7 bases for V and 2 bases for J; bases not matched to a gene: 8. The CDR3 length is 15 residues. The germline gives CDR1 LNHDA, CDR2 SQIVND (reference sequence). The CDR3 region has the DNA TGTGCCAGTACGACACGGGGGGGAACCACAGATACGCAGTATTTT. It is translated as CASTTRGGTTDTQYF.

This sequence joins TRBV29-1 and TRBJ1-1, with TRBD1 as a possible D gene (5 bases). The CDR3 consists of 12 residues. The germline CDR1 and CDR2 sequences are SQVTM and ANQGSEA. V gave up 7 bases and J gave up 0 bases, with 9 bases separating them. Here the CDR3 DNA reads TGCAGCGGACAGACAGTGAACACTGAAGCTTTCTTT. It codes for CSGQTVNTEAFF.

V gene TRBV4-2 combines with J gene TRBJ2-2, with 7 bases that match TRBD1. The CDR3 totals 15 residues. Trimming took 1 base from V and 1 from J; bases not matched to a gene: 0. Germline-derived CDR1 and CDR2 are LGHNA and YNFKEQ. The CDR3: CASSQGDRNTGELFF. CDR3 in DNA: TGTGCCAGCAGCCAAGGGGACAGGAACACCGGGGAGCTGTTTTTT.

V usage is TRBV9 and J usage is TRBJ1-2; D is unclear. Germline-derived CDR1 and CDR2 are SGDLS and YYNGEE. The length of the CDR3 is 15 residues. The V end lost 0 bases, the J end lost 8 bases, and 17 bases lay between the germline ends. CDR3 nucleotide sequence: TGTGCCAGCAGCGTAGCTGGGGAGGCCCGAAAGGGCTACACCTTC. Protein sequence: CASSVAGEARKGYTF.

The V call is TRBV18, the J call TRBJ2-2, with D unresolved. The V gene lost 3 bases and the J gene lost 4 bases, with 18 bases spanning the gap. The CDR3 is 17 amino acids. The germline V gene has CDR1 KGHSH and CDR2 LQKENI. As DNA, the CDR3 is TGTGCCAGCTCACCCCCCCGGAGCACCCCGGGCACCGGGGAGCTGTTTTTT. Amino acid sequence: CASSPPRSTPGTGELFF.

The chain couples TRBV7-9 to TRBJ2-5, with D perhaps TRBD1 (6 bases). CDR3 size: 14 residues. Trimming took off 5 bases at V and 5 bases at J, with 15 bases between the two ends. The germline V gene encodes CDR1 SEHNR and CDR2 FQNEAQ (reference sequence). In nucleotides, the CDR3 is TGTGCCAGCAGCCACAACAGGGCCTACGAGACCCAGTACTTC. Residues: CASSHNRAYETQYF.

This chain connects TRBV15 to TRBJ2-2, with D hard to call. From germline, CDR1 is LNHNV and CDR2 YYDKDF (reference sequence). Trimming left V 0 bases short and J 5 bases short, with 10 bases between. This CDR3 is 15 amino acids long. CDR3 in amino acids: CATSRDLLGTGELFF. CDR3 nucleotide sequence: TGTGCCACCAGCAGAGATCTCCTCGGGACCGGGGAGCTGTTTTTT.

V gene TRBV7-8 combines with J gene TRBJ2-1; D ambiguous. Per the germline V gene, CDR1 is SGHVS and CDR2 is FQNEAQ. This CDR3 spans 15 amino acids. Trimming left V 0 bases short and J 1 base short, with 7 bases between. The CDR3 DNA reads TGTGCCAGCAGCTTAGCCCCCGGGTCCTACAATGAGCAGTTCTTC. Encoded protein: CASSLAPGSYNEQFF.

The J gene is TRBJ2-7, the V gene TRBV7-3; 10 bases map to TRBD1. J was trimmed by 0 bases and V by 5 bases; bases with no gene match: 4. CDR1 is SGHTA, CDR2 FQGTGA, per germline. This CDR3 spans 15 amino acids. The CDR3 nucleotides are TGTGCCAGCAGCCGGGACAGGGGCCCCTCCTACGAGCAGTACTTC. Amino acids: CASSRDRGPSYEQYF.

This chain joins TRBV9 and TRBJ2-3; the D gene is possibly TRBD2 (5 bases). The CDR3 is made up of 16 amino acids. Germline CDR1 and CDR2: SGDLS and YYNGEE. Trimming removed 0 bases at V and 0 bases at J, with 11 bases between. The CDR3 is CASSVAGILSTDTQYF. CDR3 nucleotides: TGTGCCAGCAGCGTAGCGGGGATTCTTAGCACAGATACGCAGTATTTT.

The chain links TRBV7-6 to TRBJ2-7, with 11 bases that match TRBD1. The germline gives CDR1 SGHVS, CDR2 FNYEAQ. The CDR3 is made up of 15 amino acids. Trimming removed 2 bases from V and 3 bases from J; junction bases left unmatched: 3. The CDR3 protein is CASSLRGTGGYEQYF. For the CDR3, the DNA is TGTGCCAGCAGCTTAAGAGGGACAGGGGGCTACGAGCAGTACTTC.

This clone occurred once. The chain has TRBV27 and TRBJ2-2; 12 bases agree with TRBD2. Germline loops: CDR1 MNHEY, CDR2 SMNVEV (reference sequence). This CDR3 region has 17 residues. The V gene end was trimmed by 6 bases and the J gene end by 6 bases; junction bases not matched to a gene: 11. This chain's CDR3 is CASSKGLAGHGPGELFF. In nucleotides, the CDR3 is TGTGCCAGCAGCAAGGGACTAGCGGGCCACGGACCCGGGGAGCTGTTTTTT.

This clone was seen only once. The chain recombines TRBV7-2 with TRBJ2-3, with 7 bases lining up with TRBD2. V was pared by 5 bases and J by 6 bases, with 8 bases of the junction left unmatched. The CDR3 sequence is 14 residues long. Germline-derived CDR1 and CDR2 are SGHTA and FQGNSA. In nucleotides, the CDR3 is TGTGCCAGCAGCCCCACTAGCGACTGGGATACGCAGTATTTT. Translated, it gives CASSPTSDWDTQYF.

This chain joins TRBV7-8 and TRBJ2-7; TRBD2 matches at 12 bases. V lost 5 bases and J lost 2; bases outside the gene matches: 4. CDR1 SGHVS and CDR2 FQNEAQ come from the germline V gene. The CDR3 has 15 residues. The CDR3 reads CASSQTSGGPYEQYF. DNA of the CDR3: TGTGCCAGCAGCCAGACTAGCGGGGGACCCTACGAGCAGTACTTC.

This clone was detected only once. The chain has TRBV27 and TRBJ1-4; D is perhaps TRBD1 (5 bases). Germline CDR1 MNHEY, CDR2 SMNVEV (reference sequence). CDR3 length equals 13 residues. V was shortened by 4 bases and J by 8 bases, with 11 bases between the two germline ends. The CDR3 loop reads CASSWQGGEKLFF. The CDR3 coding sequence is TGTGCCAGCAGTTGGCAGGGAGGAGAAAAACTGTTTTTT.

This chain links TRBV3-1 (or the pseudogene TRBV3-2) with TRBJ1-5, with TRBD1 as a possible D gene (6 bases). The length of the CDR3 is 15 residues. CDR1 is LGHDT, CDR2 YNNKEL, per germline (reference sequence). V lost 2 bases to trimming and J lost 2 bases, with 10 bases between them. The CDR3 sequence is CASSQRAGGNQPQHF. In DNA form, the CDR3 reads TGTGCCAGCAGCCAAAGGGCAGGGGGCAATCAGCCCCAGCATTTT.

The chain links TRBV4-1 to TRBJ2-5, with D possibly TRBD2 on 5 matching bases. The length of the CDR3 is 16 residues. V was pared by 1 base and J by 5 bases, with 17 bases between. The V gene's germline CDR1 is MGHRA and CDR2 YSYEKL. The CDR3 is CASSQVSVRVSETQYF. The CDR3 DNA follows: TGCGCCAGCAGCCAAGTCTCGGTGAGGGTGTCGGAGACCCAGTACTTC.

This chain connects TRBV5-1 to TRBJ1-2, with 8 bases lining up with TRBD1. The CDR3 has 15 amino acids. Per the germline V gene, CDR1 is SGHRS and CDR2 is YFSETQ. The V gene end was trimmed by 0 bases and the J gene end by 4 bases; junction bases not matched to a gene: 5. For the CDR3, the DNA is TGCGCCAGCAGCTTGGCCGCCGACAGGGGCTATGGCTACACCTTC. It translates to CASSLAADRGYGYTF.